Presented here are 30 T cell receptor beta chains from one specimen sequenced in a study of post-analysis software for immune sequencing data. Notes on the study in general: Roughly 5 TRBV segments were significantly more frequent in patients than in controls. TRBV5-6, TRBV5-1 and TRBV20-1 were among these segments.

Their antigens are not known. Prepared libraries of TCR beta cDNA carried unique molecular identifiers. TCRdb ran MiXCR on the PCR reads and lists one entry per CDR3 protein. The sample includes fewer than 850,000 distinct CDR3 sequences, around 45% of them seen just once. Specimen: blood. All receptors derive from a girl aged 10-17 years with multiple sclerosis.

The chain uses TRBV4-1 and TRBJ2-7; tentatively, D is TRBD2 (5 bases). The J call may not be correct, given that the DNA end is closer to TRBJ2-5. The germline gives CDR1 MGHRA, CDR2 YSYEKL. The CDR3 sequence is 13 residues long. The DNA for the CDR3 is TGCGCCAGCAGCCAAGGAGGGTCGGAGACCCAGTACTTC. Its translation is CASSQGGSETQYF.

The rearrangement joins TRBV20-1 to TRBJ2-7; D remains unclear. Trimming removed 2 bases from V and 2 bases from J, with 7 bases in between. The germline V gene has CDR1 DFQATT and CDR2 SNEGSKA (reference sequence). This CDR3 has 12 residues. The CDR3 sequence is CSARQSTYEQYF. The CDR3 DNA reads as TGCAGTGCTAGACAGAGTACCTACGAGCAGTACTTC.

This clonotype was observed a single time. V gene TRBV20-1 combines with J gene TRBJ1-1, with D unclear. The V gene lost 5 bases and the J gene lost 3 bases, with 13 bases spanning the gap. The germline V gene has CDR1 DFQATT and CDR2 SNEGSKA (reference sequence). The CDR3 extends over 13 amino acids. In DNA, the CDR3 is TGCAGTGCTTCCAGAGGAGCTGACACTGAAGCTTTCTTT. Amino acids: CSASRGADTEAFF.

The table lists this clonotype with a count of one. The chain couples TRBV4-3 to TRBJ1-6; 7 bases fit TRBD1. V shed 1 base, J shed 8 bases, and the junction held 5 bases outside the gene matches. CDR1 LGHNA and CDR2 YSLEER come from the germline V gene. This CDR3 spans 15 amino acids. CDR3 DNA sequence: TGCGCCAGCAGCCAAGTCGGTGACAGGGATTCACCCCTCCACTTT. It yields the protein CASSQVGDRDSPLHF.

Written as DNA, the CDR3 is TGTGCCAGCAGCTCTACCGGGACAGACTACGAGCAGTACTTC. Protein sequence: CASSSTGTDYEQYF. The rearrangement uses TRBV7-6 and TRBJ2-7; TRBD1 matches 7 bases. Germline V gene data show CDR1 as SGHVS and CDR2 as FNYEAQ. The length of the CDR3 is 14 residues. Germline trimming cut 4 bases from V and 3 bases from J; bases unmatched to any gene: 6.

The chain carries TRBV7-2 and TRBJ1-6, with D possibly TRBD1 on 5 matching bases. V was shortened by 7 bases and J by 6 bases, with 10 bases between the two germline ends. Per germline, CDR1 SGHTA and CDR2 FQGNSA. This CDR3 is 13 amino acids long. The CDR3 loop is CASNRTPNSPLHF. The DNA of the CDR3 is TGTGCCAGCAACAGGACACCTAATTCACCCCTCCACTTT.

The chain uses TRBV29-1 and TRBJ2-1, with TRBD1 as a possible D gene (6 bases). The CDR3 has 15 amino acids. The germline V gene encodes CDR1 SQVTM and CDR2 ANQGSEA. V was trimmed by 2 bases and J by 0 bases, leaving 11 bases between them. Written as DNA, the CDR3 is TGCAGCGTTGAACCCCAAGGGGGCTCCTACAATGAGCAGTTCTTC. This encodes CSVEPQGGSYNEQFF.

V gene TRBV20-1 combines with J gene TRBJ2-7; 7 bases fit TRBD2. The CDR3 has 16 amino acids. J lost 4 bases, V lost 4 bases, and 16 bases had no gene match. Looked up from germline, CDR1 is DFQATT and CDR2 is SNEGSKA (reference sequence). CDR3: CSAILHRGVERYEQYF. The CDR3, as DNA: TGCAGTGCTATCCTCCACCGGGGGGTGGAGAGATACGAGCAGTACTTC.

In nucleotides, the CDR3 is TGTGCCACCAGCAGAGCCACGGGCGAGCAGTACTTC. Its protein is CATSRATGEQYF. V is TRBV15 and J is TRBJ2-7; D ambiguous. The CDR3 runs to 12 residues. The germline V gene encodes CDR1 LNHNV and CDR2 YYDKDF (reference sequence). Between the trimmed V and J ends, which lost 1 base and 6 bases, there was a span of 7 bases.

The chain uses TRBV27 and TRBJ2-5; a possible D gene is TRBD1 (6 bases). This CDR3 has 15 residues. The germline V gene encodes CDR1 MNHEY and CDR2 SMNVEV (reference sequence). Trimming left V 0 bases short and J 0 bases short, with 8 bases between. The CDR3 nucleotides are TGTGCCAGCAGTTTATCGGACAGAGACCAAGAGACCCAGTACTTC. The encoded protein is CASSLSDRDQETQYF.

The V call is TRBV5-1, the J call TRBJ2-1; 8 bases are shared with TRBD2. The CDR3 length is 16 residues. Germline V gives CDR1 SGHRS, CDR2 YFSETQ. The ends lost 0 bases at V and 1 base at J; junction bases unmatched: 3. CDR3 protein: CASSLGTSSSYNEQFF. The CDR3 region has the DNA TGCGCCAGCAGCTTGGGGACTAGCAGTTCCTACAATGAGCAGTTCTTC.

The rearrangement uses TRBV3-1 and TRBJ1-1; tentative D call: TRBD1 (5 bases). The germline CDR1 and CDR2 sequences are LGHDT and YNNKEL (reference sequence). The CDR3 is 12 amino acids. Trimming shortened V by 5 bases and J by 5 bases, and 9 bases separated the two germline ends. The CDR3 reads CASSAKGTEAFF. The CDR3 DNA sequence: TGTGCCAGCAGCGCGAAGGGGACTGAAGCTTTCTTT. Combining the CDR3 with reference TRBV3-1 and TRBJ1-1 gives the whole variable domain DTAVSQTPKYLVTQMGNDKSIKCEQNLGHDTMYWYKQDSKKFLKIMFSYNNKELIINETVPNRFSPKSPDKAHLNLHINSLELGDSAVYFCASSAKGTEAFFGQGTRLTVV.

The V and J genes are TRBV24-1 and TRBJ2-3; D gene uncertain. The CDR3 runs 13 residues. Trimming took off 2 bases at V and 4 bases at J, with 6 bases between the two ends. The germline gives CDR1 KGHDR, CDR2 SFDVKD. CDR3 residues: CATSDWGSDTQYF. In nucleotides, the CDR3 is TGTGCCACCAGTGATTGGGGTTCAGATACGCAGTATTTT.

The chain carries TRBV24-1 and TRBJ2-5; D may be TRBD2 (6 bases). Germline V gene data show CDR1 as KGHDR and CDR2 as SFDVKD. The ends were cut back, 6 bases at V and 4 bases at J, with 11 bases in the middle. This CDR3 has 13 amino acids. The CDR3 nucleotides are TGTGCCACCAGTTCGGTCGGGGGAGAGACCCAGTACTTC. Amino acids: CATSSVGGETQYF.

The chain couples TRBV3-1 to TRBJ2-7; a possible D gene is TRBD2 (6 bases). The end of the DNA aligns better with TRBJ2-5, so the J call may be wrong. This CDR3 is 15 amino acids long. Germline loops: CDR1 LGHDT, CDR2 YNNKEL (reference sequence). CDR3 region: CASSQEGGLPETQYF. The CDR3 DNA reads TGTGCCAGCAGCCAAGAGGGGGGACTGCCAGAGACCCAGTACTTC.

CDR3 loop: CATSSDFGELFF. CDR3 coding DNA: TGTGCCACCAGCTCGGACTTCGGCGAGCTGTTTTTT. The chain uses TRBV15 and TRBJ2-2; D may be TRBD2 (5 bases). V was shortened by 5 bases and J by 11 bases, with 12 bases between the two germline ends. Germline V CDR1 and CDR2: LNHNV, YYDKDF (reference sequence). This CDR3 is built from 12 residues. The variable domain in full, with the rest retrieved from reference TRBV15 and TRBJ2-2, is DAMVIQNPRYQVTQFGKPVTLSCSQTLNHNVMYWYQQKSSQAPKLLFHYYDKDFNNEADTPDNFQSRRPNTSFCFLDIRSPGLGDTAMYLCATSSDFGELFFGEGSRLTVL.

In its sample, this clonotype was seen a few times. The chain recombines TRBV7-9 with TRBJ2-6, with TRBD1 as a possible D gene (6 bases). The CDR3 is made up of 20 amino acids. Germline V gene sequence: CDR1 SEHNR, CDR2 FQNEAQ (reference sequence). Trimming removed 5 bases at V and 0 bases at J, with 23 bases between. The CDR3 region is CASSPKPYQGLGSGANVLTF. In nucleotides, the CDR3 is TGTGCCAGCAGCCCAAAGCCGTACCAGGGGTTGGGCTCTGGGGCCAACGTCCTGACTTTC.

The V and J genes are TRBV9 and TRBJ2-1; 16 positions match TRBD2. With 4 bases clipped from V and 7 bases from J, the junction kept 17 bases outside the gene matches. This CDR3 spans 20 amino acids. Germline-derived CDR1 and CDR2 are SGDLS and YYNGEE. The CDR3 loop reads CASSRLRVGTSGRAQNEQFF. The DNA of the CDR3 is TGTGCCAGCAGCCGATTGAGGGTTGGGACTAGCGGGAGGGCCCAAAATGAGCAGTTCTTC.

The V and J genes are TRBV6-6 and TRBJ2-1, with 13 bases fitting TRBD2. Germline V CDR1 and CDR2: MNHNY, SVGAGI (reference sequence). The CDR3 loop spans 16 amino acids. J gave up 8 bases and V 2 bases, and 6 bases lay outside the gene matches. CDR3 sequence reads: CASSYPGTSGTDEQFF. In DNA, the CDR3 is TGTGCCAGCAGTTACCCGGGGACTAGCGGGACGGATGAGCAGTTCTTC.

The CDR3 nucleotides are TGTGCCAGCAGTGGAGCGGGAGATCTAGAGACCCAGTACTTC. Its protein is CASSGAGDLETQYF. The chain recombines TRBV4-2 with TRBJ2-5, with 8 nucleotides matching TRBD2. This CDR3 region has 14 residues. Germline V gene sequence: CDR1 LGHNA, CDR2 YNFKEQ. Trimming took 6 bases from V and 4 from J; bases not matched to a gene: 7.

This clonotype was detected a few times. The genes are TRBV7-3 and TRBJ1-1, with D unresolved. The length of the CDR3 is 13 residues. Germline CDR1 and CDR2: SGHTA and FQGTGA. V was clipped by 4 bases and J by 1 base, with 7 bases between them. The CDR3 region is CASSSTPNTEAFF. CDR3 DNA sequence: TGTGCCAGCAGCTCCACACCGAACACTGAAGCTTTCTTT.

This clonotype was counted only a few times. The V call is TRBV6-1, the J call TRBJ2-6; 8 bases are shared with TRBD1. With V trimmed by 6 bases and J by 1 base, 8 bases remained unmatched. This CDR3 has 17 amino acids. The V gene's germline CDR1 is MNHNS and CDR2 SASEGT. The DNA of the CDR3 is TGTGCCAGCAGCCCCGGGACAGGTATATCTGGGGCCAACGTCCTGACTTTC. This gives the protein CASSPGTGISGANVLTF.

The gene calls are TRBV29-1 and TRBJ1-2, with a possible D match to TRBD1 (5 bases). This CDR3 has 16 amino acids. The germline CDR1 and CDR2 sequences are SQVTM and ANQGSEA. Trimming removed 0 bases at V and 2 bases at J, with 16 bases between. CDR3 protein: CSVEEPKGRRNYGYTF. For the CDR3, the DNA is TGCAGCGTTGAAGAGCCGAAGGGGCGGAGAAACTATGGCTACACCTTC. Based on the CDR3 plus reference TRBV29-1 and TRBJ1-2, the full variable domain is SAVISQKPSRDICQRGTSLTIQCQVDSQVTMMFWYRQQPGQSLTLIATANQGSEATYESGFVIDKFPISRPNLTFSTLTVSNMSPEDSSIYLCSVEEPKGRRNYGYTFGSGTRLTVV.

This clonotype was detected a few times. The rearrangement links TRBV28 to TRBJ1-6, with no clear D. The CDR3 totals 19 residues. Germline CDR1 MDHEN, CDR2 SYDVKM. The V and J ends lost 6 bases and 3 bases respectively, with 24 bases between them. The CDR3 loop is CASSKLRISFNFYNSPLHF. Here the CDR3 DNA reads TGTGCCAGCAGCAAACTAAGGATCAGCTTTAACTTCTATAATTCACCCCTCCACTTT.

This clonotype was counted only a few times. The genes are TRBV12-3 or TRBV12-4 and TRBJ1-2; the match to TRBD1 covers 7 bases. The CDR3 sequence is 13 residues long. Trimming at V came to 7 bases and at J to 3 bases, leaving 5 bases not matched to a gene. As DNA, the CDR3 is TGTGCCAGCAACCAGGGGGGGTACTATGGCTACACCTTC. It encodes CASNQGGYYGYTF.

The chain combines TRBV29-1 with TRBJ2-5; 13 bases fit TRBD2. The DNA matches TRBJ2-4 better at its end, which makes the J call doubtful. This CDR3 has 14 residues. CDR1 and CDR2 from the germline V gene are SQVTM and ANQGSEA. For the CDR3, the DNA is TGCAGCGCCCGGACTAGCGGGAGTAGCGACATTCAGTACTTC. This translates into CSARTSGSSDIQYF.

This clonotype turned up a few times. The chain joins TRBV27 to TRBJ2-1; 9 nucleotides match TRBD2. Germline values: CDR1 MNHEY, CDR2 SMNVEV (reference sequence). The CDR3 has 14 residues. The V segment lost 3 bases and the J segment 4 bases; nucleotides outside the gene matches: 1. The CDR3 region is CASSFAGGYNEQFF. The CDR3 DNA sequence: TGTGCCAGCAGTTTCGCGGGAGGGTACAATGAGCAGTTCTTC.

The table lists this clonotype with many counts. The chain joins TRBV5-5 to TRBJ2-5, with 11 bases that match TRBD2. Germline assignment: CDR1 SGHKS and CDR2 YYEKEE (reference sequence). The CDR3 spans 17 residues. After removal of 4 bases from V and 1 base from J, the junction contained 9 bases not matched to a gene. The CDR3 here is CASSSTTSGAPQETQYF. The CDR3 nucleotides are TGTGCCAGCAGCAGTACGACTAGCGGGGCACCCCAAGAGACCCAGTACTTC.

The chain carries TRBV5-1 and TRBJ2-3; 12 bases are a match to TRBD2. Germline values: CDR1 SGHRS, CDR2 YFSETQ. V was pared by 5 bases and J by 2 bases, with 9 bases of the junction left unmatched. This CDR3 is built from 17 residues. In nucleotides, the CDR3 is TGCGCCAGCAGTCCACTAGCGGGAGGAGGAACCACAGATACGCAGTATTTT. Amino acid sequence: CASSPLAGGGTTDTQYF.

The chain carries TRBV7-2 and TRBJ2-1; 9 bases agree with TRBD2. Germline V lookup: CDR1 SGHTA, CDR2 FQGNSA. The CDR3 runs 17 residues. The trim removed 3 bases at V and 6 bases at J, leaving 12 bases unmatched. CDR3 amino acids: CASSFHPGNSGSNEQFF. Written as DNA, the CDR3 is TGTGCCAGCAGCTTCCACCCCGGCAATAGCGGGAGCAATGAGCAGTTCTTC.